This TCR beta chain emerged from a study of T cells in Graves' hyperthyroidism and ophthalmopathy. Trimming took off 6 bases at V and 4 bases at J, with 24 bases between the two ends. This CDR3 comprises 18 residues. The TCR beta CDR3 regions underwent amplification using RNA transcripts as the source. HTBI primers drove first-round RT-PCR of the TCR CDR3. MiXCR, run by TCRdb on the multiplex PCR reads, gives a single entry per CDR3 protein. The data hold approximately 610,000 distinct CDR3 sequences, with 14% to 15% observed a single time. The receptor was derived from a middle-aged woman with Graves' ophthalmopathy. The sample was blood. V is TRBV12-3 or TRBV12-4 and J is TRBJ2-2, with D hard to call. CDR3 sequence: CASRPHPDLGSGTGELFF. The DNA for the CDR3 is TGTGCCAGCAGACCCCACCCGGACCTGGGTTCGGGCACCGGGGAGCTGTTTTTT.